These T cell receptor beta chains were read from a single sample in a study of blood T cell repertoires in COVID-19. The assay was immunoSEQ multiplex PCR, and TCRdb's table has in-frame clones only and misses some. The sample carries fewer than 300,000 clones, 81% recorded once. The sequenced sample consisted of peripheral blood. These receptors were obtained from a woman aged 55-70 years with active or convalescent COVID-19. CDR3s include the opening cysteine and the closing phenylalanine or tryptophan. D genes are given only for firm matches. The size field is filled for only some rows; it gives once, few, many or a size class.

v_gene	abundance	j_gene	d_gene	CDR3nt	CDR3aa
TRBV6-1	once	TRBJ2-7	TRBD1	TGTGCCAGCAGTGAAGTGGGACAGGGTGAGCAGTACTTC	CASSEVGQGEQYF
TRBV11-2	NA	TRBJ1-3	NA	TGTGCCAGCAGCTTAAAAGGGGCCCAGACTGGAAACACCATATATTTT	CASSLKGAQTGNTIYF
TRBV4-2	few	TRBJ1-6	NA	TGTGCCAGCAGCCAAGATCGGGGAGGGCGCTATAATTCACCCCTCCACTTT	CASSQDRGGRYNSPLHF
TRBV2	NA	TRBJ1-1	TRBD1	TGTGCCAGCAACACAGGGGGGGATCGCACTGAAGCTTTCTTT	CASNTGGDRTEAFF
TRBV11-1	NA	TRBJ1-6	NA	TGTGCCAGCAGCTTAGCGCCTAAGGGGGATTCACCCCTCCACTTT	CASSLAPKGDSPLHF
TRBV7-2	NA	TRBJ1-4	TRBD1	TGTGCCAGCAGCTTCACAGGGGGCCGGGCTAATGAAAAACTGTTTTTT	CASSFTGGRANEKLFF
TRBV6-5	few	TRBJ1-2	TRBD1	TGTGCCAGCAGTAGGGACAGGGGAATCCATGGCTACACCTTC	CASSRDRGIHGYTF
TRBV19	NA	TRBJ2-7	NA	TGTGCCAGTAGTATTCGCGAGGCCGGCTCCTACGAGCAGTACTTC	CASSIREAGSYEQYF
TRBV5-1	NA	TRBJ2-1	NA	TGCGCCAGCGCCAGCGCTGGGTTTAGCTCCTACAATGAGCAGTTCTTC	CASASAGFSSYNEQFF
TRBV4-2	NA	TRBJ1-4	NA	TGTGCCAGCAGCCAAGAAACGGGCAGGGGAAAACTGTTTTTT	CASSQETGRGKLFF
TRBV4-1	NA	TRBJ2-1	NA	TGCGCCAGCAGCCAAGCGGGGGGCCCATACAATGAGCAGTTCTTC	CASSQAGGPYNEQFF
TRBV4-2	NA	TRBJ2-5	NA	TGTGCCAGCAGCCAAGATAGAGGTCCGAAGCACCAAGAGACCCAGTACTTC	CASSQDRGPKHQETQYF
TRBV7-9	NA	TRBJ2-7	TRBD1	TGTGCCAGCAGCTTAGGACCGGGACAGGGGGCCTACGAGCAGTACTTC	CASSLGPGQGAYEQYF
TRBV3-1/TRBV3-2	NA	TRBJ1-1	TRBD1	TGTGCCAGCAGCCAAGATCACTCCAGGGGGTTTCGGGCCCAAGCTTTCTTT	CASSQDHSRGFRAQAFF
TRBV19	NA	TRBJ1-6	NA	TGTGCCAGTAAGACCTCGGGACAATCACCCCTCCACTTT	CASKTSGQSPLHF
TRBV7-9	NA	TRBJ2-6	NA	TGTGCCAGCAGTACTGGGCCCTCTGGGGCCAACGTCCTGACTTTC	CASSTGPSGANVLTF
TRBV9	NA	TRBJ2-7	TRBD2	TGTGCCAGCAGCCCACGCCCGGGACTAGCGGGGGGCCACGAGCAGTACTTC	CASSPRPGLAGGHEQYF
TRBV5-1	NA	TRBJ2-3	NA	TGCGCCAGCACCCCACAGGTTCCGGCAGATACGCAGTATTTT	CASTPQVPADTQYF
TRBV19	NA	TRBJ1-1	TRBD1	TGTGCCAGTAGTTCTGATCCGGGACAGCACACTGAAGCTTTCTTT	CASSSDPGQHTEAFF
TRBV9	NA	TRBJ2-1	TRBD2	TGTGCCAGCAGCTCCATAGCGGGGGTCTACAATGAGCAGTTCTTC	CASSSIAGVYNEQFF